Included here is one T cell receptor beta chain sequence, with context. Its antigen is as yet unknown. Other nucleotide sequences in the sample specify the same CDR3. RNA, once extracted, was reverse transcribed into cDNA for use as the sequencing template. TCRdb's table, derived via immunoSEQ multiplex PCR, lists solely in-frame clones and lacks some. The table records around 300,000 clones, 60% of them present only once. The length of the CDR3 is 14 residues. Trimming cost V 0 bases and J 4 bases, with 7 bases left between them. Germline V lookup: CDR1 SGDLS, CDR2 YYNGEE. The data originate from a study of CD8+ T cells in alopecia areata. Treatment: oral pan-JAK inhibitor, 5-10 mg twice daily. Alopecia areata patients had lesional scalp punch biopsies and peripheral blood taken from them. The study, taken as a whole, reports: Tofacitinib significantly brought down scalp clonality and expanded CD8+ clones among top 100. Only one nonresponder was present, which leaves the link between baseline CD8+ expansion and response uncertain.

The sequencing used CD4+ T cells sorted from blood, collected at approximately week 51, from a patient treated with tofacitinib. The gene calls are TRBV9 and TRBJ2-2; D might be TRBD1 (6 bases). The clonotype was recovered from a human donor with alopecia areata. The CDR3 spells CASSVGGGTGELFF. As DNA, the CDR3 is TGTGCCAGCAGCGTAGGAGGGGGCACCGGGGAGCTGTTTTTT.